This T cell receptor beta chain is from a study of T cell responses to AZD1222 COVID-19 vaccine. The V and J ends lost 4 bases and 0 bases, in that order; junction bases with no gene match: 6. CDR1 and CDR2 from the germline V gene are SGHTA and FQGTGA. The CDR3 has 17 residues. Concerning this clone itself: Its matching antigen is unknown.

Here immunoSEQ multiplex PCR was the method, and the copy in TCRdb shows in-frame clones only, minus some. This table has 100,000 to 150,000 clones, 75% to 90% appearing once. General study results and limits: Mostly white British, mostly female donors; authors suggested clonal diversity may be underestimated.

This sequence joins TRBV7-3 and TRBJ2-1; 10 bases fit TRBD2. Sequenced material: peripheral blood, taken on day 0 of AZD1222 vaccination. The origin of this receptor is an adult in good health. DNA for the CDR3: TGTGCCAGCAGCTCTAGCGGGGGTCCCCTCTCCTACAATGAGCAGTTCTTC. As protein: CASSSSGGPLSYNEQFF.